This TCR beta chain was captured by sequencing in a study of long-term antiretroviral therapy in people with HIV. Study-level findings and limits: Repertoires with HIV possessed tighter CDR3 length spans than those of controls. Drawn between about 2004 and 2018, the blood was possibly obtained under older ART regimens.

Run at survey level, the immunoSEQ assay was version v3.0. Sequencing was performed with immunoSEQ multiplex PCR; in TCRdb, only in-frame clones are kept and a portion is missing. There are tens of thousands of clones in the sample; approximately 85% occur only once, and approximately 4.9% lies in the top ten. For this clone: The antigen remains undetermined.

The CDR3 length is 13 residues. V shed 5 bases and J shed 4 bases, with 10 bases lying between them. From germline, CDR1 is SGHTA and CDR2 FQGTGA. The sequencing used unsorted PBMCs, collected roughly 2.9 years before starting antiretroviral therapy. This clonotype was sampled from a woman aged 25 to 39 with HIV. The chain is built from TRBV7-3 and TRBJ2-3; D may be TRBD1 (5 bases). CDR3 DNA sequence: TGTGCCAGCAGCACAGGTAACGCAGATACGCAGTATTTT. Translating gives CASSTGNADTQYF.